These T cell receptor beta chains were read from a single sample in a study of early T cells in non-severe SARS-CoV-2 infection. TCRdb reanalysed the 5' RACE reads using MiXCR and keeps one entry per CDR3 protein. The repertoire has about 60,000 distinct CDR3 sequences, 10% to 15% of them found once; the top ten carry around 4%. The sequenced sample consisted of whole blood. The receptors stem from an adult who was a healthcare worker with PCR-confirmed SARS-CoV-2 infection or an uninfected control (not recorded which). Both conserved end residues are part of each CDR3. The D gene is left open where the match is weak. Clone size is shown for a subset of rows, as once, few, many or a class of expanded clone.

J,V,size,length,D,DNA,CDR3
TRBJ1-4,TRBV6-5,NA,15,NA,TGTGCCAGCAGTTACTCGACCAGAGATAATGAAAAACTGTTTTTT,CASSYSTRDNEKLFF
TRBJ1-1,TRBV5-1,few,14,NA,TGCGCCAGCAGCGCAGGGACGGCGAACACTGAAGCTTTCTTT,CASSAGTANTEAFF
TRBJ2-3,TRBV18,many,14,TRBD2,TGTGCCAGCTCACCCCTGCAGGGAGGGGATACGCAGTATTTT,CASSPLQGGDTQYF
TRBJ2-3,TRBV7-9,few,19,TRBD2,TGTGCCAGCAGCTTGTCTGCGGGGGGGCCAATGACCAGCACAGATACGCAGTATTTT,CASSLSAGGPMTSTDTQYF
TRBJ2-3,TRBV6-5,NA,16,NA,TGTGCCAGCAGTCACCGGGGGATCCAGTACACAGATACGCAGTATTTT,CASSHRGIQYTDTQYF
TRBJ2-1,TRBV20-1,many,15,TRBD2,TGCAGTGCGCCCACTTCTAGCGGGGTCTACAATGAGCAGTTCTTC,CSAPTSSGVYNEQFF
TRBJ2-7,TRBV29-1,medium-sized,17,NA,TGCAGCGTTGAAGAGGAGGGTGACACCCGACAGGTGGGGGAGCAGTACTTC,CSVEEEGDTRQVGEQYF
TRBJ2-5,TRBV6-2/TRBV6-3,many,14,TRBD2,TGTGCCAGCAGTCCCCTAGCGGGGGAAGAGACCCAGTACTTC,CASSPLAGEETQYF
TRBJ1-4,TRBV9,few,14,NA,TGTGCCAGCAGCGTAGCGGGGGATGGAGAAAAACTGTTTTTT,CASSVAGDGEKLFF
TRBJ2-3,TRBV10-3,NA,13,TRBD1,TGTGCCATCAGTGAGCGGACAGGGGATACGCAGTATTTT,CAISERTGDTQYF
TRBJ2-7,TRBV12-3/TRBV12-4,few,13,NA,TGTGCCAGCAGTCGCACAGCGCCCTACGAGCAGTACTTC,CASSRTAPYEQYF
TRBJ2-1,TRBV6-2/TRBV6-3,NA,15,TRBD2,TGTGCCAGCAGTTACTCGTCTAGCGGGGATAATGAGCAGTTCTTC,CASSYSSSGDNEQFF
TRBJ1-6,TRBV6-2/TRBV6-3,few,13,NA,TGTGCCAGCAGAACCGGTCTAGGCTCACCCCTCCACTTT,CASRTGLGSPLHF
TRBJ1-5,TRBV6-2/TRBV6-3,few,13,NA,TGTGCCAGCAGAGACACCCCCAATCAGCCCCAGCATTTT,CASRDTPNQPQHF
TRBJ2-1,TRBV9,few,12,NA,TGTGCCAGCAGCGTAGCCGACAATGAGCAGTTCTTC,CASSVADNEQFF
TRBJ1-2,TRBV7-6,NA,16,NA,TGTGCCAGCAGCTTAGCACCCAGTGGAACCAACTATGGCTACACCTTC,CASSLAPSGTNYGYTF